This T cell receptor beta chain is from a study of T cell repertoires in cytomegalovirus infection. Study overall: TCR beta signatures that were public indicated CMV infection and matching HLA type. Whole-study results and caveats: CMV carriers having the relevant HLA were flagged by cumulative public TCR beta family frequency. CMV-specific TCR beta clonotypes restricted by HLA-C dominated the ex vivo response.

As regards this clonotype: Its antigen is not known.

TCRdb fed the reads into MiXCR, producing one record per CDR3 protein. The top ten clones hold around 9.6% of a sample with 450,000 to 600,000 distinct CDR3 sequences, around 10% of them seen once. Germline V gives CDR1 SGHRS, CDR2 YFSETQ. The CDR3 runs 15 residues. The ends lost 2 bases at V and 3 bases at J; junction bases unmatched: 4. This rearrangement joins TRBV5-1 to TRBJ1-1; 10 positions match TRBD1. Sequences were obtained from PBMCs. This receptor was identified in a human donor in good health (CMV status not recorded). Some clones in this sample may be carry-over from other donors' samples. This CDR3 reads CASSFSGTGDTEAFF. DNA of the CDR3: TGCGCCAGCAGCTTCTCCGGGACAGGGGACACTGAAGCTTTCTTT.